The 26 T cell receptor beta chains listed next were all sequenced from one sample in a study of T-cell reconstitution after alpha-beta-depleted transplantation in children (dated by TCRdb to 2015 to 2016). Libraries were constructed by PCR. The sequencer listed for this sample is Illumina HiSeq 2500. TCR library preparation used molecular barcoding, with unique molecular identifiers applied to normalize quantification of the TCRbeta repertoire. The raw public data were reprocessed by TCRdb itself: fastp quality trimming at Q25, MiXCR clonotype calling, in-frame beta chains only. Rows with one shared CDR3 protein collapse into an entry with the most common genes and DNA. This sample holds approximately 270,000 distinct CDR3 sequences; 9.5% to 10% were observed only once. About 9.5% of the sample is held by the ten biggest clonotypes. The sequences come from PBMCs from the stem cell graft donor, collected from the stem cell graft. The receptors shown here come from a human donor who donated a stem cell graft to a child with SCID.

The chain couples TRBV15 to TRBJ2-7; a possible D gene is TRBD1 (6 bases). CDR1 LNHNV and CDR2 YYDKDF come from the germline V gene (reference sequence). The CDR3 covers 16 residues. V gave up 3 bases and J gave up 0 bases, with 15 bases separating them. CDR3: CATSSSLRDISYEQYF. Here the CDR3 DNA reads TGTGCCACCAGCAGTTCCCTCCGGGACATCTCCTACGAGCAGTACTTC.

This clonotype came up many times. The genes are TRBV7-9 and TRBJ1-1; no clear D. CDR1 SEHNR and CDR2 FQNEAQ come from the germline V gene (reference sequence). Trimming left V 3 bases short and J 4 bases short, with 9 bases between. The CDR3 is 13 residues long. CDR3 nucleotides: TGTGCCAGCAGCTTGGCAGGCATCACTGAAGCTTTCTTT. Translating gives CASSLAGITEAFF.

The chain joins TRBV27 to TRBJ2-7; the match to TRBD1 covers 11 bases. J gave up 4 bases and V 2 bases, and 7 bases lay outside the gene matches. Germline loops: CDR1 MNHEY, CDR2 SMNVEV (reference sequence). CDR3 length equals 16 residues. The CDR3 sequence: CASSLAPDRGLYEQYF. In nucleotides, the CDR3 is TGTGCCAGCAGTTTAGCCCCGGACAGGGGGCTGTACGAGCAGTACTTC.

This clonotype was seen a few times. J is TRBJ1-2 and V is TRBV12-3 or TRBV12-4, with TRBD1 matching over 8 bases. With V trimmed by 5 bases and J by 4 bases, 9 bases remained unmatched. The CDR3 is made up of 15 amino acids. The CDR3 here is CASSPTGGGSYGYTF. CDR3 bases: TGTGCCAGCAGTCCCACAGGGGGGGGTAGCTATGGCTACACCTTC.

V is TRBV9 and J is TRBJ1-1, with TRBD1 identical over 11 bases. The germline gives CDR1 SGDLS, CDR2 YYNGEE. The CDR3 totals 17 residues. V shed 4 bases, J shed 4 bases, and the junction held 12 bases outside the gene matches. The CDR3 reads CASSPRFGQGAGTEAFF. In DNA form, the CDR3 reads TGTGCCAGCAGCCCACGTTTCGGACAGGGGGCTGGCACTGAAGCTTTCTTT.

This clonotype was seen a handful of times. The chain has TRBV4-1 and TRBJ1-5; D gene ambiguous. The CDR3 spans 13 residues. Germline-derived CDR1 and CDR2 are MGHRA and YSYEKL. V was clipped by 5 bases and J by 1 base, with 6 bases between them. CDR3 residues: CASSSRSNQPQHF. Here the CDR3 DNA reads TGCGCCAGCAGCTCACGAAGCAATCAGCCCCAGCATTTT.

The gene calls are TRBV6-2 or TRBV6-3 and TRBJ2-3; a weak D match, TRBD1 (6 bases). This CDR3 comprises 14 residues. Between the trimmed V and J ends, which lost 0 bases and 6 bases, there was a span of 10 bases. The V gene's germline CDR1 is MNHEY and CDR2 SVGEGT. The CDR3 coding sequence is TGTGCCAGCAGTTACTCGAGCAGGGGTGATACGCAGTATTTT. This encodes CASSYSSRGDTQYF.

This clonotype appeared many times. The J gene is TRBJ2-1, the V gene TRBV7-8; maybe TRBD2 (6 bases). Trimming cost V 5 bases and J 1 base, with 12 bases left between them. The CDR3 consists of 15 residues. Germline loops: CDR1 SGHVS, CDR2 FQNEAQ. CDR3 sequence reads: CASSADYRSYNEQFF. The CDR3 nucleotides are TGTGCCAGCAGCGCGGACTATCGTTCCTACAATGAGCAGTTCTTC.

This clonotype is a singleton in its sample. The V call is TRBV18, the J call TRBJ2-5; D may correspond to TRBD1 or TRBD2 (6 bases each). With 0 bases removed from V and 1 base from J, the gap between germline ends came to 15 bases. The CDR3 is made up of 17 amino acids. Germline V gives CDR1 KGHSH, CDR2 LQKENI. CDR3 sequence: CASSPPRTGAIQETQYF. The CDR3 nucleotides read TGTGCCAGCTCACCACCGAGGACGGGGGCCATCCAAGAGACCCAGTACTTC.

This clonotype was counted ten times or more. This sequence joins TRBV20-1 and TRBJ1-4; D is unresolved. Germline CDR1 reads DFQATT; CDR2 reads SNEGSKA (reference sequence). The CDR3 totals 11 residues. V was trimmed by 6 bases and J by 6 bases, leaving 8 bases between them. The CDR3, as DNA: TGCAGTGCGTGGGTTCATGAAAAACTGTTTTTT. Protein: CSAWVHEKLFF.

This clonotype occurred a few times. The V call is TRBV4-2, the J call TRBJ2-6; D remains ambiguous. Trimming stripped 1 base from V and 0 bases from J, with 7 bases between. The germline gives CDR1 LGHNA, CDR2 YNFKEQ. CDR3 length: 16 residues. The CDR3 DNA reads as TGTGCCAGCAGCCAAGCCGACACCTCTGGGGCCAACGTCCTGACTTTC. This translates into CASSQADTSGANVLTF.

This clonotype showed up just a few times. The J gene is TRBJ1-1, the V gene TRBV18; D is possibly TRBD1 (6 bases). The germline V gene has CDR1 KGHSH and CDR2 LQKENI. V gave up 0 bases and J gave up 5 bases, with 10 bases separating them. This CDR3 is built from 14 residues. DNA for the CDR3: TGTGCCAGCTCACCACCCGCAGGGGAAACTGAAGCTTTCTTT. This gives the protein CASSPPAGETEAFF.

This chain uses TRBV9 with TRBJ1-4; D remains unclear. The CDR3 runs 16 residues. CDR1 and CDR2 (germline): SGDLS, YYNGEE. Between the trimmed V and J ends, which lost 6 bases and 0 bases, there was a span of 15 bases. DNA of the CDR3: TGTGCCAGCACCGGATTCGACGGGGCAACTAATGAAAAACTGTTTTTT. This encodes CASTGFDGATNEKLFF.

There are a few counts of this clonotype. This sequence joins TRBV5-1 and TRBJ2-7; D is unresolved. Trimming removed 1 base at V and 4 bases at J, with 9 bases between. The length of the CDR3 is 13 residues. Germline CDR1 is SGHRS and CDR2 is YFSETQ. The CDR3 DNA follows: TGCGCCAGCAGCTTGTCGTCACTATACGAGCAGTACTTC. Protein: CASSLSSLYEQYF.

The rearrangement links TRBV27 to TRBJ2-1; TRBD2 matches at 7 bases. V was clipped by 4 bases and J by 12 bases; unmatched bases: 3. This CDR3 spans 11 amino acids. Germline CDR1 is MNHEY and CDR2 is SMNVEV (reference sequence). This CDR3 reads CASSWGGWQFF. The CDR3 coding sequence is TGTGCCAGCAGTTGGGGGGGGTGGCAGTTCTTC.

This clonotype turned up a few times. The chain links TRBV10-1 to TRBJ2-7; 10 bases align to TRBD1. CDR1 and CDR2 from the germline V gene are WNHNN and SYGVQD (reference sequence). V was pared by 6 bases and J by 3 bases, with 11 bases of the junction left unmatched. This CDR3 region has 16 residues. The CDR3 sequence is CASSGGPGQGIYEQYF. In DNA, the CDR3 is TGCGCCAGCAGCGGAGGACCGGGACAGGGGATCTACGAGCAGTACTTC.

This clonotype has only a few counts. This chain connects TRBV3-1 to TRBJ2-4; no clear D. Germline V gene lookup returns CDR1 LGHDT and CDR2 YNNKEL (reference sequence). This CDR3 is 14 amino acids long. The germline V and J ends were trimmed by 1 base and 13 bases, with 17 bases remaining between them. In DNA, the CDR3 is TGTGCCAGCAGCCAAGCGGGCCGGCCGTTGTCGCAGTACTTC. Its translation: CASSQAGRPLSQYF.

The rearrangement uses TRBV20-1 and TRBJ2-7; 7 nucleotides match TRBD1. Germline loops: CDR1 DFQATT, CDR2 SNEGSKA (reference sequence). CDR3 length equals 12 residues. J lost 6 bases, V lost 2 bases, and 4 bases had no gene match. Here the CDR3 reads CSARQGDSEQYF. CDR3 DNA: TGCAGTGCTAGACAGGGGGATAGCGAGCAGTACTTC.

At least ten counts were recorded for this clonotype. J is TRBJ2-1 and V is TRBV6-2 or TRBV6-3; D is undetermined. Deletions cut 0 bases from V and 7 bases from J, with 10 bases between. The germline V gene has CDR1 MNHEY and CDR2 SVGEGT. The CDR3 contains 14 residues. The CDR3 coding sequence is TGTGCCAGCAGTTACTCGATCGCTGGGAATGAGCAGTTCTTC. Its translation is CASSYSIAGNEQFF.

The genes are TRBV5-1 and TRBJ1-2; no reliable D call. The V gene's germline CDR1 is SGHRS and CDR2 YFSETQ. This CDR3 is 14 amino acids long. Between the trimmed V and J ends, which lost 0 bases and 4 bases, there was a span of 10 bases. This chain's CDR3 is CASSLADQTYGYTF. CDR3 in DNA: TGCGCCAGCAGCTTGGCCGATCAGACCTATGGCTACACCTTC.

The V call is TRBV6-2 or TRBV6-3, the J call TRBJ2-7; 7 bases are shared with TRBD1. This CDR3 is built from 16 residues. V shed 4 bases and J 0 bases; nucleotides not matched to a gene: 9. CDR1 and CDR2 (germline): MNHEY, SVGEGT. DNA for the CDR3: TGTGCCAGCAGTTCCACCAGACAGGGTTACTCCTACGAGCAGTACTTC. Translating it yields CASSSTRQGYSYEQYF.

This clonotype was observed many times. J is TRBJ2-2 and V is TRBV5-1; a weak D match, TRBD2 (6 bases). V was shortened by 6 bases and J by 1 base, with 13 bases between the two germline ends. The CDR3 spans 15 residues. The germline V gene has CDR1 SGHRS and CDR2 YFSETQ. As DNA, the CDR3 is TGCGCCAGCATGCCGGGTAGCGGGAACACCGGGGAGCTGTTTTTT. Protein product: CASMPGSGNTGELFF.

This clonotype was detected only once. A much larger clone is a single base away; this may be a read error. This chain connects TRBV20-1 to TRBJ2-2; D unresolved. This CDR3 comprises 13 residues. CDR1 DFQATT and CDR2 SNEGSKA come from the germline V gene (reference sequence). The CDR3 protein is CSADSQNTWELFF. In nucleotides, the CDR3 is TGCAGTGCCGATAGCCAAAACACCTGGGAGCTGTTTTTT.

In DNA, the CDR3 is TGTGCCAGCAGCGCCACCAAGCAGTACTTC. It encodes CASSATKQYF. The chain has TRBV9 and TRBJ2-7; no clear D gene. The CDR3 consists of 10 residues. Germline CDR1 reads SGDLS; CDR2 reads YYNGEE. V was shortened by 3 bases and J by 8 bases, with 6 bases between the two germline ends.

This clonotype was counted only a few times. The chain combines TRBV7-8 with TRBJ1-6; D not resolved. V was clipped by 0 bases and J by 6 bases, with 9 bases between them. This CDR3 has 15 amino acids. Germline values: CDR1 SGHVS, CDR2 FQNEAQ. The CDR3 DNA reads TGTGCCAGCAGCTTAGCGCATGAGGGTAATTCACCCCTCCACTTT. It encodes CASSLAHEGNSPLHF.

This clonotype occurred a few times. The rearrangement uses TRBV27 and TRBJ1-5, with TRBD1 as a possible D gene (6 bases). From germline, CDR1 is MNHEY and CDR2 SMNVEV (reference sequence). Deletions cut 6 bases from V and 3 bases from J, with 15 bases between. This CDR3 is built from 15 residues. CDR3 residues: CASRGGGRLNQPQHF. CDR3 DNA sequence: TGTGCCAGCAGGGGGGGGGGCAGACTCAATCAGCCCCAGCATTTT.